This T cell receptor (beta chain) comes out of a study of shared clonotypes between healthy human individuals. Turning to the study itself: There were three CD4 naive, three CD4 memory, two CD8 naive and one CD8 memory plates per donor.

Whole-study results and caveats: Several donors held around 5% of naive CD4 clonotypes in common.

Positively selected for CCR7, the CD45RO-negative cells used as naive CD8 cells excluded terminally differentiated effector memory CD45RA+ cells. For sorted subsets, 150 to 250 ng DNA per replicate equaled some 27,000 T cell genomes. TCRdb keeps only in-frame clones here, not all; method: immunoSEQ multiplex PCR. This sample has some 1,900,000 clones, with just under 95% found just once. CDR3 length: 12 residues. V dropped 5 bases and J dropped 5; count of bases not matched to a gene: 3. CDR1 is MNHEY and CDR2 is SMNVEV in the germline V gene (reference sequence). Remarks on this clone: Its antigen remains unidentified. This CDR3 is also generated by other DNA sequences in the sample.

This TCR came from a man aged 18 to 35 in good health. Sequencing input: naive CD8+ T cells sorted from blood. This chain joins TRBV27 and TRBJ2-7; TRBD2 matches at 7 bases. CDR3 amino acids: CASSPGGDEQYF. CDR3 DNA: TGTGCCAGCAGTCCTGGGGGGGACGAGCAGTACTTC.